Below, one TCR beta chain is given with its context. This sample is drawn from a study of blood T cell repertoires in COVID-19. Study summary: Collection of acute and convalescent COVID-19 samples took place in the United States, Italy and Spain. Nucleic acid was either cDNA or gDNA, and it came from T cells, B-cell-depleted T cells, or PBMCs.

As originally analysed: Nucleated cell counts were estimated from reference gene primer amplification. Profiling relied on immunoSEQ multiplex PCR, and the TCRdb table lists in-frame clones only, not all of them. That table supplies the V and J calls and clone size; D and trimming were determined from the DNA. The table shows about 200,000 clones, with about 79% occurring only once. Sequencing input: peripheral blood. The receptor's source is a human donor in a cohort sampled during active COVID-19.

CDR3 nucleotide sequence: TGTGCCAGCAGTCATTACCCAGGGGCGAGTGAAAAACTGTTTTTT. It encodes CASSHYPGASEKLFF. J is TRBJ1-4 and V is TRBV27, with a possible D match to TRBD1 (6 bases). With 5 bases removed from V and 7 bases from J, the gap between germline ends came to 17 bases. Germline assignment: CDR1 MNHEY and CDR2 SMNVEV (reference sequence). The CDR3 is 15 residues long.